This TCR beta chain came from a study of beta chain features in type 1 diabetes. Overall study findings and caveats: Type 1 diabetes patients showed a moderate but significant shortening of TCRB CDR3s in all four CD4+ subsets.

CDR3 size: 16 residues. The germline V gene has CDR1 MNHEY and CDR2 SMNVEV (reference sequence). Deletions cut 6 bases from V and 0 bases from J, with 14 bases between. This clone was counted a few times. Its specificity is unknown. Expressed TCRB transcripts got sequenced, as all isolated RNA was reverse transcribed. The data were produced by immunoSEQ multiplex PCR, yet TCRdb's version contains in-frame clones alone and is incomplete. This table has roughly 150,000 clones, 6.5% to 10% appearing once. This rearrangement joins TRBV27 to TRBJ2-2; perhaps TRBD1 as D (6 bases). The source is a woman between 18 and 29 years old with type 1 diabetes. The sequenced material came from central memory CD4+ T cells from blood. The CDR3 loop reads CASRRNRVANTGELFF. In nucleotides, the CDR3 is TGTGCCAGCAGAAGAAACAGGGTCGCGAACACCGGGGAGCTGTTTTTT.